The 9 T cell receptor beta chains in this list originate from one sample, sequenced in a study of regulatory T cells. The PCR used 52 TRBV and 13 TRBJ primers. Some clones are missing from TCRdb's copy, which holds only in-frame ones; the method was immunoSEQ multiplex PCR. Of approximately 9,000 clones listed, 84% are singletons. Specimen: CD8+ T cells sorted from blood. These receptors all come from a person aged 18-29 years with CD3G deficiency.

The rearrangement uses TRBV28 and TRBJ1-1; D may be TRBD1 (5 bases). The CDR3 runs to 14 residues. The V gene's germline CDR1 is MDHEN and CDR2 SYDVKM. The germline V and J ends were trimmed by 5 bases and 0 bases, with 10 bases remaining between them. DNA of the CDR3: TGTGCCAGCAGTCCCGGGGCTCTGAACACTGAAGCTTTCTTT. Its protein is CASSPGALNTEAFF.

The CDR3, as DNA: TGCGCCAGCAGCTTGGGAACGGGGCGCAGTGAAGCTTTCTTT. Translation gives CASSLGTGRSEAFF. The chain employs TRBV5-1 and TRBJ1-1; D is perhaps TRBD1 (5 bases). Germline V lookup: CDR1 SGHRS, CDR2 YFSETQ. V lost 0 bases and J 7 bases, leaving 13 bases between the germline ends. CDR3 size: 14 residues.

The rearrangement joins TRBV7-9 to TRBJ2-1; TRBD2 is a possible D gene (7 bases). The V end was cut by 8 bases, the J end by 6 bases, with 14 bases between. This CDR3 has 13 residues. CDR1 and CDR2 from the germline V gene are SEHNR and FQNEAQ (reference sequence). The chain's CDR3 is CASLKGGSNEQFF. CDR3 nucleotides: TGTGCCAGCCTCAAGGGGGGGTCCAATGAGCAGTTCTTC.

The CDR3 sequence: CASSFNPSQPQHF. The CDR3 DNA reads as TGTGCCAGCAGTTTTAACCCAAGTCAGCCCCAGCATTTT. This rearrangement joins TRBV28 to TRBJ1-5; D call uncertain. This CDR3 is 13 amino acids long. CDR1 is MDHEN, CDR2 SYDVKM, per germline. Trimming left V 3 bases short and J 6 bases short, with 9 bases between.

This chain connects TRBV14 to TRBJ2-1, with TRBD1 matching over 11 bases. The CDR3 totals 16 residues. Looked up from germline, CDR1 is SGHDN and CDR2 is FVKESK. V trimming: 6 bases; J trimming: 7 bases; junction bases outside the gene matches: 11. CDR3 bases: TGTGCCAGCAGGAAGTGTGGGACAGGGGGGATAAATGAGCAGTTCTTC. The encoded protein is CASRKCGTGGINEQFF.

A few counts support this clone. V gene TRBV28 combines with J gene TRBJ2-7; TRBD1 matches 8 bases. The V segment lost 0 bases and the J segment 5 bases; nucleotides outside the gene matches: 9. CDR1 is MDHEN and CDR2 is SYDVKM in the germline V gene. This CDR3 is 16 amino acids long. The CDR3 DNA reads as TGTGCCAGCAGTTTATGGGATGGGACAGGTACACACGAGCAGTACTTC. Amino acid sequence: CASSLWDGTGTHEQYF.

This clone was picked up a small number of times. This chain uses TRBV19 with TRBJ2-7; D not resolved. V shed 6 bases and J shed 3 bases, with 12 bases lying between them. CDR1 is LNHDA, CDR2 SQIVND, per germline (reference sequence). This CDR3 has 13 amino acids. CDR3: CASSALGSYEQYF. Written as DNA, the CDR3 is TGTGCCAGTAGCGCGCTAGGAAGCTACGAGCAGTACTTC.

This CDR3 is CASSPWGADTQYF. As DNA, the CDR3 is TGTGCCAGCAGCCCGTGGGGGGCCGATACGCAGTATTTT. The chain is built from TRBV7-9 and TRBJ2-3; D possibly matches TRBD1 or TRBD2 (6 bases each). This CDR3 contains 13 residues. Trimming stripped 5 bases from V and 6 bases from J, with 12 bases between. Germline CDR1 SEHNR, CDR2 FQNEAQ (reference sequence).

The chain couples TRBV11-2 to TRBJ2-7; TRBD1 matches 8 bases. There are 17 residues in the CDR3. Germline CDR1 is SGHAT and CDR2 is FQNNGV. V was pared by 1 base and J by 4 bases, with 12 bases of the junction left unmatched. The CDR3: CASSLAISGTGDYEQYF. In nucleotides, the CDR3 is TGTGCCAGCAGCTTAGCCATTTCCGGGACAGGAGATTACGAGCAGTACTTC.